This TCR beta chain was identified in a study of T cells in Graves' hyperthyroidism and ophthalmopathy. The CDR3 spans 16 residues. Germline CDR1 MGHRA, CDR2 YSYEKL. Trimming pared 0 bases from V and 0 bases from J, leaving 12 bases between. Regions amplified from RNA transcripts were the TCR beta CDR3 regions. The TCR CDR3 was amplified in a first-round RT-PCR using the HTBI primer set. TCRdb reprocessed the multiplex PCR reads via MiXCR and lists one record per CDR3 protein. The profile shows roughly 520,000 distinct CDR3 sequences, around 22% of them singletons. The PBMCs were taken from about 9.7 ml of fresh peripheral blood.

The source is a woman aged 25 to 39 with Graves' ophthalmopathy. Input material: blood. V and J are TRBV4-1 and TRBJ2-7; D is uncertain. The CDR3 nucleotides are TGCGCCAGCAGCCAAGATCGAAAGGAGCCCTCCTACGAGCAGTACTTC. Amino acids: CASSQDRKEPSYEQYF.